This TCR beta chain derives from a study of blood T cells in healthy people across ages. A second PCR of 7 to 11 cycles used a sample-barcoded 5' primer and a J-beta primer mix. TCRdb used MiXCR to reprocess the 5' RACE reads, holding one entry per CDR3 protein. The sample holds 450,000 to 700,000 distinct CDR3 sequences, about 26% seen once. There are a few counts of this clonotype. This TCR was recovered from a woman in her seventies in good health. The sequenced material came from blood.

The CDR3 sequence is CSARAPSGANVLTF. The CDR3 nucleotides are TGCAGTGCTAGAGCACCCTCTGGGGCCAACGTCCTGACTTTC. The chain is built from TRBV20-1 and TRBJ2-6; no definite D call. V shed 1 base and J shed 0 bases, with 4 bases lying between them. The CDR3 contains 14 residues. The germline V gene encodes CDR1 DFQATT and CDR2 SNEGSKA (reference sequence).